Reported below is one T cell receptor beta chain. Its cognate antigen is unknown. The sample is drawn from a study of shared clonotypes between healthy human individuals. Study overall: CD4 naive and memory got three plates each, CD8 naive two, CD8 memory one. Study-wide points: Sharing across four donors was highest in naive CD4 (about 5%) and lowest in memory CD8 (approximately 0.4%). The generation probabilities recorded for non-shared clonotypes fell below those of clonotypes shared by all four donors.

Only in-frame clones appear in the TCRdb table, and some are missing; sequencing was by immunoSEQ multiplex PCR. This table holds about 2 million clones, about 95% found once. The donor population consisted of healthy HIV-negative adults with no recent acute infections or vaccinations. The sample taken for sequencing was naive CD4+ T cells sorted from blood. Subset noted: CD45RA+ positively selected. The source of this sequence is a man aged 18 to 35 in good health.

CDR3 nucleotides: TGTGCCAGCAGCGACAGAAAGAACACTGAAGCTTTCTTT. Protein sequence: CASSDRKNTEAFF. The rearrangement uses TRBV7-3 and TRBJ1-1; tentatively, D is TRBD1 (5 bases). Trimming shortened V by 5 bases and J by 1 base, and 8 bases separated the two germline ends. The V gene's germline CDR1 is SGHTA and CDR2 FQGTGA. There are 13 residues in the CDR3.